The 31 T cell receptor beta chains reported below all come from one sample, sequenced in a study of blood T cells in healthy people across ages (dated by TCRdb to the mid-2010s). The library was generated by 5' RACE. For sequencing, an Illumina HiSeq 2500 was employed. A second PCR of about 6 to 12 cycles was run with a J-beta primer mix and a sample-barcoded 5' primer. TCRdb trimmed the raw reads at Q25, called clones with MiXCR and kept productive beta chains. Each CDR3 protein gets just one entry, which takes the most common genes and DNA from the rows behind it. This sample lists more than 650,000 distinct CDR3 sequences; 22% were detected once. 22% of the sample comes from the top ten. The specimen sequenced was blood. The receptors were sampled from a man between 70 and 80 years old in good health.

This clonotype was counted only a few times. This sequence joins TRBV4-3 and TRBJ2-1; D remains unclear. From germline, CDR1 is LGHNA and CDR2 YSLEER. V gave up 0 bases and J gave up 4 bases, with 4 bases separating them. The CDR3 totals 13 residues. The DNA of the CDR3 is TGCGCCAGCAGCCAAGAGATGTACAATGAGCAGTTCTTC. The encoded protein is CASSQEMYNEQFF.

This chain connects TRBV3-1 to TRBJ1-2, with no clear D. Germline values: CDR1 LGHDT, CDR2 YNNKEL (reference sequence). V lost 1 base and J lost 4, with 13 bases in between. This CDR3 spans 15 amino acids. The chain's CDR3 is CASSQGSSAGYGYTF. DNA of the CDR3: TGTGCCAGCAGCCAAGGCAGCAGTGCTGGCTATGGCTACACCTTC.

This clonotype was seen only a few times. The CDR3 spells CASSLAPGAKETQYF. In DNA, the CDR3 is TGCGCCAGCAGCTTGGCTCCAGGGGCCAAGGAGACCCAGTACTTC. The chain is built from TRBV5-1 and TRBJ2-5; a weak D match, TRBD1 (6 bases). Trimming took off 0 bases at V and 5 bases at J, with 14 bases between the two ends. Germline V gives CDR1 SGHRS, CDR2 YFSETQ. The CDR3 length is 15 residues.

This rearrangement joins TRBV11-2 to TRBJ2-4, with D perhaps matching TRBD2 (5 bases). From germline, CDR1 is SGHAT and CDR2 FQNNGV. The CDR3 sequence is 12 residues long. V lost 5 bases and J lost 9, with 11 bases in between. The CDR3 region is CASSHSARIQYF. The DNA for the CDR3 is TGTGCCAGCAGCCATAGCGCGCGCATTCAGTACTTC.

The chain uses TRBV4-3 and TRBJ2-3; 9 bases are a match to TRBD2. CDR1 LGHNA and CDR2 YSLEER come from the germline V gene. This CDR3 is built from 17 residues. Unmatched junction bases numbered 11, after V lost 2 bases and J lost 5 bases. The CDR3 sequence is CASSQSWGGRALDTQYF. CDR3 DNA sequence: TGCGCCAGCAGCCAATCCTGGGGCGGGAGGGCCTTAGATACGCAGTATTTT.

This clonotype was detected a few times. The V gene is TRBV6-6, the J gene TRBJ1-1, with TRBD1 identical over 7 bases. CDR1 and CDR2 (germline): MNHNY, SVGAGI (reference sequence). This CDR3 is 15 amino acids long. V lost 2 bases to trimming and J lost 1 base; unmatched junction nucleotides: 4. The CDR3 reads CASSYKDRPNTEAFF. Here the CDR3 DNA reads TGTGCCAGCAGTTACAAGGACAGGCCGAACACTGAAGCTTTCTTT.

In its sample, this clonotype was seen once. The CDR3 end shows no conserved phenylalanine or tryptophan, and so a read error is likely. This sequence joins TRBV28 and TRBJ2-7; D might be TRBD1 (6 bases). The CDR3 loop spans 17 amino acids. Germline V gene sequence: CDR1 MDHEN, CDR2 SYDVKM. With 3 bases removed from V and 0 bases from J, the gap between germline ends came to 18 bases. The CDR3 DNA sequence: TGTGCCAGCAGTTTCCATAATTCAGGACAGAACTCCTACGAGCAGTACTCC. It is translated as CASSFHNSGQNSYEQYS.

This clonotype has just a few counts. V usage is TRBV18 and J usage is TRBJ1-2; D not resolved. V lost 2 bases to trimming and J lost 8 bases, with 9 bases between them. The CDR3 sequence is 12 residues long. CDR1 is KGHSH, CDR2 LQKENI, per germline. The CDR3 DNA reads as TGTGCCAGCTCACCAAGTGGTTCCGGCTACACCTTC. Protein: CASSPSGSGYTF.

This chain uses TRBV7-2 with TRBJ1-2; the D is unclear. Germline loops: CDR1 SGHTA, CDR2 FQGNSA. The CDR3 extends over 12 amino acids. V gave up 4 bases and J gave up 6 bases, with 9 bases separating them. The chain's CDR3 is CASSYSLDGYTF. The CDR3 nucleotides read TGTGCCAGCAGCTACTCCCTCGATGGCTACACCTTC.

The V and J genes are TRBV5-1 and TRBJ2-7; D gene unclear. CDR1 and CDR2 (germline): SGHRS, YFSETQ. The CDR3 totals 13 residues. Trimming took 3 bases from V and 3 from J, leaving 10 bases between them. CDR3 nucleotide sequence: TGCGCCAGCAGCTCGTCCTTGTACTACGAGCAGTACTTC. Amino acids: CASSSSLYYEQYF. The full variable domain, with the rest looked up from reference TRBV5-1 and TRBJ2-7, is KAGVTQTPRYLIKTRGQQVTLSCSPISGHRSVSWYQQTPGQGLQFLFEYFSETQRNKGNFPGRFSGRQFSNSRSEMNVSTLELGDSALYLCASSSSLYYEQYFGPGTRLTVT.

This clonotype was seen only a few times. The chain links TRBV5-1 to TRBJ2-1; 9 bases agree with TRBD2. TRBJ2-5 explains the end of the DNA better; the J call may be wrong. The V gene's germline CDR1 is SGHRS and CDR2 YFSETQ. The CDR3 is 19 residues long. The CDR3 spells CASSFSPTSGGGVPETQYF. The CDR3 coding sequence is TGCGCCAGCAGCTTCTCCCCGACGTCAGGCGGGGGGGTTCCGGAGACCCAGTACTTC.

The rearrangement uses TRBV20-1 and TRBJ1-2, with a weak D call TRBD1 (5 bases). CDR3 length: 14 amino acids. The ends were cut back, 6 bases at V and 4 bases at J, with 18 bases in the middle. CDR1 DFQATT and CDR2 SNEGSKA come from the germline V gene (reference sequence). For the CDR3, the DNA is TGCAGTGCCAACGATCGGGACGGGACCTATGGCTACACCTTC. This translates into CSANDRDGTYGYTF.

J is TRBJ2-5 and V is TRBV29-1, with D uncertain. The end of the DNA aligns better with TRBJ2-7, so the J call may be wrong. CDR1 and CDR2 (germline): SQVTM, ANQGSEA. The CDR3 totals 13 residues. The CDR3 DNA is TGCAGCGCAATTAGGGCAGCAACCTACGAGCAGTACTTC. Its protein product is CSAIRAATYEQYF.

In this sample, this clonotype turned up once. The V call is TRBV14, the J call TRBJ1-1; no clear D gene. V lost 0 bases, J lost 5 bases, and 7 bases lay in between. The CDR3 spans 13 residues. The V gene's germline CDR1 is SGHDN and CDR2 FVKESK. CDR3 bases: TGTGCCAGCAGCCAAGATATCGGGACTGAAGCTTTCTTT. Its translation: CASSQDIGTEAFF.

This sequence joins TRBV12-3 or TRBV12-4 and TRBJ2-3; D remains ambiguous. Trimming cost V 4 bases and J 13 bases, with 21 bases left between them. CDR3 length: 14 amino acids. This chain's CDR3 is CASSSRVAPDAEYF. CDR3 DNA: TGTGCCAGCAGTTCCAGAGTGGCACCAGATGCGGAGTATTTT.

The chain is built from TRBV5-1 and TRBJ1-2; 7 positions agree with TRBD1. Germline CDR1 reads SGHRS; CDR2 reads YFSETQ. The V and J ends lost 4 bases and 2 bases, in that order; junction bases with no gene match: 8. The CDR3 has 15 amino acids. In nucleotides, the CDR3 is TGCGCCAGCAGCGCCTTGACAGGGCCCAACTATGGCTACACCTTC. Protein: CASSALTGPNYGYTF. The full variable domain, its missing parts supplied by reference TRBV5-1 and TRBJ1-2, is KAGVTQTPRYLIKTRGQQVTLSCSPISGHRSVSWYQQTPGQGLQFLFEYFSETQRNKGNFPGRFSGRQFSNSRSEMNVSTLELGDSALYLCASSALTGPNYGYTFGSGTRLTVV.

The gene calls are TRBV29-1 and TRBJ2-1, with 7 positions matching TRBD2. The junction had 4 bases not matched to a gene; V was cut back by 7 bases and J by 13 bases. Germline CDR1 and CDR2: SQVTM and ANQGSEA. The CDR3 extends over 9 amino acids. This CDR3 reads CSAGTIQFF. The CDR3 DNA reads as TGCAGCGCCGGGACTATTCAGTTCTTC.

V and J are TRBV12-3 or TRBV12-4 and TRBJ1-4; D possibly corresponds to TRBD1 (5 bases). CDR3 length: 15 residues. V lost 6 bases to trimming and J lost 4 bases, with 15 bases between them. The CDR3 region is CASSNGRGVNEKLFF. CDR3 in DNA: TGTGCCAGCAGCAACGGACGGGGGGTTAATGAAAAACTGTTTTTT.

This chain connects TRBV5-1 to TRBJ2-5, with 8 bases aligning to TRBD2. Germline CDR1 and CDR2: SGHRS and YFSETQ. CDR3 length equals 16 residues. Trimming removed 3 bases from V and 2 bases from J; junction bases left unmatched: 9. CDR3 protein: CASSYHRGGGQETQYF. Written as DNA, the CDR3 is TGCGCCAGCAGCTACCACCGGGGGGGCGGGCAAGAGACCCAGTACTTC. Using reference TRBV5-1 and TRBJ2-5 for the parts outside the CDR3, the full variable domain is KAGVTQTPRYLIKTRGQQVTLSCSPISGHRSVSWYQQTPGQGLQFLFEYFSETQRNKGNFPGRFSGRQFSNSRSEMNVSTLELGDSALYLCASSYHRGGGQETQYFGPGTRLLVL.

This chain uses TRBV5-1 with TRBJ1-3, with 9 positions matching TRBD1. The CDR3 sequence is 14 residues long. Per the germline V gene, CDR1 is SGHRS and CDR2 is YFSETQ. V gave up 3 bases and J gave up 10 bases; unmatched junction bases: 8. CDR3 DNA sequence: TGCGCCAGCAGCTCCACCCCGGGACAGGGTACCATATATTTT. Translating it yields CASSSTPGQGTIYF.

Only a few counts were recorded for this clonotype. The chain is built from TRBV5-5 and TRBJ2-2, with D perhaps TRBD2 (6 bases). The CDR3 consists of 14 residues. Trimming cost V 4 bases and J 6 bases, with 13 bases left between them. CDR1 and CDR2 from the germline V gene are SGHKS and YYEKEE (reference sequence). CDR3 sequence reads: CASSPGTSAGELFF. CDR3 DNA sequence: TGTGCCAGCAGCCCCGGGACTTCCGCCGGGGAGCTGTTTTTT.

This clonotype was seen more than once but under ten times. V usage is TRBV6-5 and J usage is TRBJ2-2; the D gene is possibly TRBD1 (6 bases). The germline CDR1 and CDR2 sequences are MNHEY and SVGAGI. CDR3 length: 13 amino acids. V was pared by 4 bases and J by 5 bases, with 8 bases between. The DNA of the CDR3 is TGTGCCAGCAGTTCTACAGGGACCGGGGAGCTGTTTTTT. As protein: CASSSTGTGELFF.

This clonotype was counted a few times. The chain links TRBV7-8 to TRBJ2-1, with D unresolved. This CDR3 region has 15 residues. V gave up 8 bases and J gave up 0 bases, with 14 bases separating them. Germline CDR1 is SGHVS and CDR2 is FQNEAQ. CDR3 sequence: CASAPGDSSYNEQFF. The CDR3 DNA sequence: TGTGCCAGCGCTCCCGGCGACTCCTCCTACAATGAGCAGTTCTTC.

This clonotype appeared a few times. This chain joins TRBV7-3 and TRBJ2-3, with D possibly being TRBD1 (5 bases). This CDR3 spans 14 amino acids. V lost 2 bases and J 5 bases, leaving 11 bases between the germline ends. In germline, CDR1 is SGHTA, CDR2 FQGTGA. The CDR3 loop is CASSLSAGLDTQYF. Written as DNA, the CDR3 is TGTGCCAGCAGCTTATCGGCAGGGTTAGATACGCAGTATTTT.

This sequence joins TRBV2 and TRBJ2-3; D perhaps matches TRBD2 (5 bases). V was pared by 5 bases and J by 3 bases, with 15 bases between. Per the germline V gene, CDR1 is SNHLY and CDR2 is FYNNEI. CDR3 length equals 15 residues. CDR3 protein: CASSRAVSDTDTQYF. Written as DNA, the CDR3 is TGTGCCAGCAGTCGAGCGGTTAGCGATACAGATACGCAGTATTTT.

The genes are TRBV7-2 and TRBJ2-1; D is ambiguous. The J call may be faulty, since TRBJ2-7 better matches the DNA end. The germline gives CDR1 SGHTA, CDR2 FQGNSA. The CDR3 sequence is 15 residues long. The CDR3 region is CASSLGGMESYEQYF. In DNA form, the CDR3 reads TGTGCCAGCAGCTTAGGCGGCATGGAATCCTACGAGCAGTACTTC.

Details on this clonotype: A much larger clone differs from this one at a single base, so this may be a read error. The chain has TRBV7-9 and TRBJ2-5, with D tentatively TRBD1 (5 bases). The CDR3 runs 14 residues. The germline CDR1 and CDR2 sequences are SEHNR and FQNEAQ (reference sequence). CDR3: CVSSPRQLEETQYF. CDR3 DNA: TGTGTCAGCAGCCCCAGACAGCTAGAAGAGACCCAGTACTTC. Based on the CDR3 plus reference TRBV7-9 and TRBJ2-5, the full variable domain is DTGVSQNPRHKITKRGQNVTFRCDPISEHNRLYWYRQTLGQGPEFLTYFQNEAQLEKSRLLSDRFSAERPKGSFSTLEIQRTEQGDSAMYLCVSSPRQLEETQYFGPGTRLLVL.

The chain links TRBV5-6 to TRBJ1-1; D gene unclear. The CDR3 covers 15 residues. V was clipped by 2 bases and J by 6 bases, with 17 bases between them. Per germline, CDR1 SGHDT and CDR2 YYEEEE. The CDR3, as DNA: TGTGCCAGCAGCTTAAGGGTAGTGTTTATCTCTGAAGCTTTCTTT. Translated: CASSLRVVFISEAFF. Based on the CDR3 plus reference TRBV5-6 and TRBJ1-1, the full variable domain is DAGVTQSPTHLIKTRGQQVTLRCSPKSGHDTVSWYQQALGQGPQFIFQYYEEEERQRGNFPDRFSGHQFPNYSSELNVNALLLGDSALYLCASSLRVVFISEAFFGQGTRLTVV.

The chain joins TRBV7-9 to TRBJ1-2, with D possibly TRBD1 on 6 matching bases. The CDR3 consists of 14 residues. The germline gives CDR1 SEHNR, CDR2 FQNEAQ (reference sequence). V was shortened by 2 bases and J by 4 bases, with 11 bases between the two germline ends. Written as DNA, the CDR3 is TGTGCCAGCAGCTTACAGGGGCGCGTCTATGGCTACACCTTC. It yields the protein CASSLQGRVYGYTF.

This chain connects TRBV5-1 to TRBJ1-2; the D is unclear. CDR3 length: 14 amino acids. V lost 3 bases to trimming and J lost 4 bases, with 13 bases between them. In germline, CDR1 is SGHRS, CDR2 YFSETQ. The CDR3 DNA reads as TGCGCCAGCAGCTCCCTGAGTTCTAGCTATGGCTACACCTTC. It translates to CASSSLSSSYGYTF.

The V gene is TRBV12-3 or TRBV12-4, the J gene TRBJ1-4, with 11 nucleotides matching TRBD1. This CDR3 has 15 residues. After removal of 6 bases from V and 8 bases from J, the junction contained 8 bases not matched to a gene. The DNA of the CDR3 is TGTGCCAGCAGCACCTACGGGACAGGGGGGGAAAAACTGTTTTTT. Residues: CASSTYGTGGEKLFF.